This is a list of T cell receptor beta chains from one sample in a study of molecular identifiers for immune sequencing clone quantification. TCRdb re-called the PCR reads with MiXCR, one entry per CDR3 protein. The sample consists of about 100,000 distinct CDR3 sequences, around 33% of them appearing once. The sample consisted of naive CD8+ T cells from blood, with Jurkat cell RNA spiked in. The receptors were sampled from a human donor in good health. Some libraries in this study had Jurkat cell RNA spiked in. Both conserved end residues are part of each CDR3. Fields, in order: D gene, clone size, V gene, J gene, CDR3 DNA, CDR3 protein. The D gene is left open where the match is weak. Not every row has a clone size; where given, it reads once, few, many or a size class.

d_call: .; clone_size: .; v_call: TRBV7-9; j_call: TRBJ1-1; cdr3_nt: TGTGCCAGCAGCTTACCCCTAACGGGAGAAGCTTTCTTT; cdr3_aa: CASSLPLTGEAFF
d_call: .; clone_size: .; v_call: TRBV7-9; j_call: TRBJ1-1; cdr3_nt: TGTGCCAGCAGCCGGCTGTGGGAGAACACTGAAGCTTACTTT; cdr3_aa: CASSRLWENTEAYF
d_call: TRBD2; clone_size: .; v_call: TRBV4-3; j_call: TRBJ2-1; cdr3_nt: TGCGCCAGCAGCCAAACAGTTCTAGCGGGAAGGTACAAAGAGCAGTTCTTC; cdr3_aa: CASSQTVLAGRYKEQFF
d_call: .; clone_size: few; v_call: TRBV14; j_call: TRBJ1-2; cdr3_nt: TGTGCCAGCAGCCAGGGGGCCTCCAGAGGCTATGGCTACACCTTC; cdr3_aa: CASSQGASRGYGYTF
d_call: TRBD1; clone_size: .; v_call: TRBV5-6; j_call: TRBJ1-5; cdr3_nt: TGTGCCAGCAGCTTCAGGGGGCTAGGGCAGCCCCAGCATTTT; cdr3_aa: CASSFRGLGQPQHF
d_call: TRBD2; clone_size: few; v_call: TRBV20-1; j_call: TRBJ2-7; cdr3_nt: TGCAGTGCTAGAGACGGGACTAGCGGGTTTTACGAGCAGTACTTC; cdr3_aa: CSARDGTSGFYEQYF
d_call: TRBD2; clone_size: .; v_call: TRBV5-3; j_call: TRBJ2-1; cdr3_nt: TGTGCCAGCAGCTTGGTTACCGGGACTAGCGGGCACAATGAGCAGTTCTTC; cdr3_aa: CASSLVTGTSGHNEQFF
d_call: .; clone_size: many; v_call: TRBV7-6; j_call: TRBJ2-3; cdr3_nt: TGTGCCAGCAGCCAGTGGTCCGGCACAGATACGCAGTATTTT; cdr3_aa: CASSQWSGTDTQYF
d_call: .; clone_size: many; v_call: TRBV12-3/TRBV12-4; j_call: TRBJ2-4; cdr3_nt: TGTGCCAGCAGTTTATCGCACGGAACCAAAAACATTCAGTACTTC; cdr3_aa: CASSLSHGTKNIQYF
d_call: .; clone_size: few; v_call: TRBV28; j_call: TRBJ2-1; cdr3_nt: TGTGCCAGCAGTCCCCAATCCTTCGGACGGAGCTCCTACAATGAGCAGTTCTTC; cdr3_aa: CASSPQSFGRSSYNEQFF
d_call: .; clone_size: .; v_call: TRBV15; j_call: TRBJ2-3; cdr3_nt: TGTGCCACCAGCTCGGGGCTGACAGATACGCAGTATTTT; cdr3_aa: CATSSGLTDTQYF
d_call: .; clone_size: .; v_call: TRBV28; j_call: TRBJ1-5; cdr3_nt: TGTGCCAGTCTGTTCAGGAATAGCAATCAGCCCCAGCATTTT; cdr3_aa: CASLFRNSNQPQHF
d_call: .; clone_size: .; v_call: TRBV9; j_call: TRBJ2-3; cdr3_nt: TGTGCCAGCAGCGTAGCTTGGGGGAGCTCAGATACGCAGTATTTT; cdr3_aa: CASSVAWGSSDTQYF
d_call: .; clone_size: few; v_call: TRBV4-1; j_call: TRBJ2-3; cdr3_nt: TGCGCCAGCAGCCAAGTTGGGGCCTTTTCTAGCACAGATACGCAGTATTTT; cdr3_aa: CASSQVGAFSSTDTQYF
d_call: .; clone_size: many; v_call: TRBV4-2; j_call: TRBJ2-3; cdr3_nt: TGTGCCAGCAGCTCCCGTCCAACATTCACAGATACGCAGTATTTT; cdr3_aa: CASSSRPTFTDTQYF
d_call: .; clone_size: few; v_call: TRBV7-9; j_call: TRBJ1-2; cdr3_nt: TGTGCCAGCAGCTTAGGCCCTCATGGCTACACCTTC; cdr3_aa: CASSLGPHGYTF
d_call: .; clone_size: many; v_call: TRBV28; j_call: TRBJ2-1; cdr3_nt: TGTGCCAGCAGTTCACTGGACAGATATGATGAGCAGTTCTTC; cdr3_aa: CASSSLDRYDEQFF
d_call: .; clone_size: .; v_call: TRBV27; j_call: TRBJ2-7; cdr3_nt: TGTGCCAGCAGTTTGGGGGGACAGACCTACGAGCAGTACTTC; cdr3_aa: CASSLGGQTYEQYF
d_call: .; clone_size: .; v_call: TRBV27; j_call: TRBJ2-2; cdr3_nt: TGTGCCATCTCTGCGAGGACAGCTTCCACCGGGGAGCTGTTTTTT; cdr3_aa: CAISARTASTGELFF
d_call: .; clone_size: .; v_call: TRBV13; j_call: TRBJ2-3; cdr3_nt: TGTGCCAGCACCGCGGAGGGAAGCACAGATACGCAGTATTTT; cdr3_aa: CASTAEGSTDTQYF